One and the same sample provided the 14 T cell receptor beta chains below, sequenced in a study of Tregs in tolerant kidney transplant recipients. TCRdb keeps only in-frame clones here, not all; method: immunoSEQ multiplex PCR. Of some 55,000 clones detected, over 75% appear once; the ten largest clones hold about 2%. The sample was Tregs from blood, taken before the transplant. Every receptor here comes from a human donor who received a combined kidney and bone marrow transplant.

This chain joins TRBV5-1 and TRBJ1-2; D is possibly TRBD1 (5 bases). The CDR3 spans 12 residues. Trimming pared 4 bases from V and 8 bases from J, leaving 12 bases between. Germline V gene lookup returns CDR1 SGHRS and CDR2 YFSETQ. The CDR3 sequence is CASSDGHQGYTF. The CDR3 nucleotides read TGCGCCAGCAGCGACGGACACCAGGGCTACACCTTC.

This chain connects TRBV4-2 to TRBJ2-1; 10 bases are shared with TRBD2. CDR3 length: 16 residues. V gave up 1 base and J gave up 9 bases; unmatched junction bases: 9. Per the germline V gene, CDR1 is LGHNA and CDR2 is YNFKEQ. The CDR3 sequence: CASSQVGSGGMLEQFF. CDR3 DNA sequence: TGTGCCAGCAGCCAAGTGGGTAGCGGGGGGATGCTTGAGCAGTTCTTC.

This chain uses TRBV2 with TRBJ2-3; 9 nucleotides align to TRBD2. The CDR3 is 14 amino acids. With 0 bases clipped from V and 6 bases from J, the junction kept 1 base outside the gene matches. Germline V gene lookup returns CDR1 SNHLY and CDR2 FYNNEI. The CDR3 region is CASSEASGRDTQYF. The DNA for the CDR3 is TGTGCCAGCAGTGAAGCCAGCGGGAGGGATACGCAGTATTTT.

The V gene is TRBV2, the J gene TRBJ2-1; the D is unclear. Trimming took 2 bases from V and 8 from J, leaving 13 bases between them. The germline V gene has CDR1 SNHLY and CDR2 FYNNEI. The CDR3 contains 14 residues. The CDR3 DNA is TGTGCCAGCAGTGAATCCCTTCTTGCCGATGAGCAGTTCTTC. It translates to CASSESLLADEQFF. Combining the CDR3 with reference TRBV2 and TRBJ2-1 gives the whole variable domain EPEVTQTPSHQVTQMGQEVILRCVPISNHLYFYWYRQILGQKVEFLVSFYNNEISEKSEIFDDQFSVERPDGSNFTLKIRSTKLEDSAMYFCASSESLLADEQFFGPGTRLTVL.

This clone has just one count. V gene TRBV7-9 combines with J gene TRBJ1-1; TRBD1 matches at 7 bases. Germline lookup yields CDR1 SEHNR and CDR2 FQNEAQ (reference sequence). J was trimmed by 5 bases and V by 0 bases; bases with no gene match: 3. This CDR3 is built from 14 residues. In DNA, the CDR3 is TGTGCCAGCAGCTTAGCAGGGGGCGGGACTGAAGCTTTCTTT. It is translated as CASSLAGGGTEAFF.

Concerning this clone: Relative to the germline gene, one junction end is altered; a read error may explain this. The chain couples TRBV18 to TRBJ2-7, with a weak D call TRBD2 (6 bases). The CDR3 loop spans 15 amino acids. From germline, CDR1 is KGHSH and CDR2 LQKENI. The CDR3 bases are TGTGCCAGCTCCCCACCTGGGACTGGATACTACGAGCAGTACTTC. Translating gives CASSPPGTGYYEQYF.

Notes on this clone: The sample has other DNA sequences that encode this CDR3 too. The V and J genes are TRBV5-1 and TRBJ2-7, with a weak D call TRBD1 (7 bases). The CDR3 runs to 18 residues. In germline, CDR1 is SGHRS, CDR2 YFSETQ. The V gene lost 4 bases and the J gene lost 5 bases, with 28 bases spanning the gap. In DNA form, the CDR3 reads TGCGCCAGCAGCCCTGGGGGTAGTTCAGGGGGAGGAAAGGACGAGCAGTACTTC. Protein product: CASSPGGSSGGGKDEQYF. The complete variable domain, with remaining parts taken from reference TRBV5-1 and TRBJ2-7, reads KAGVTQTPRYLIKTRGQQVTLSCSPISGHRSVSWYQQTPGQGLQFLFEYFSETQRNKGNFPGRFSGRQFSNSRSEMNVSTLELGDSALYLCASSPGGSSGGGKDEQYFGPGTRLTVT.

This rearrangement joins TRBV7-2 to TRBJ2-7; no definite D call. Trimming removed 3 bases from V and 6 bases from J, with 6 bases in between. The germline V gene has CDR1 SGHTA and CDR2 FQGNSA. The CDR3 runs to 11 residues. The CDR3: CASSFGLEQYF. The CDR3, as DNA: TGTGCCAGCAGCTTTGGCCTCGAGCAGTACTTC.

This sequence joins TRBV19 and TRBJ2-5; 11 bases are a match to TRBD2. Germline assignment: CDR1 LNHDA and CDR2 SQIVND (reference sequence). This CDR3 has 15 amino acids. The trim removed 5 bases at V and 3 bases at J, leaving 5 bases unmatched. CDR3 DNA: TGTGCCAGTAGTCCACCGGGACTAGCGGAAGAGACCCAGTACTTC. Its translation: CASSPPGLAEETQYF.

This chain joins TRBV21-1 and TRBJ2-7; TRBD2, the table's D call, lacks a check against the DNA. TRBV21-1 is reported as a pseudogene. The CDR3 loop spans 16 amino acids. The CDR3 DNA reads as TGTGCCAGCAGCAAATCGGAGTTCCGAAAAGCCTACGAGCAGTACTTC. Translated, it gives CASSKSEFRKAYEQYF.

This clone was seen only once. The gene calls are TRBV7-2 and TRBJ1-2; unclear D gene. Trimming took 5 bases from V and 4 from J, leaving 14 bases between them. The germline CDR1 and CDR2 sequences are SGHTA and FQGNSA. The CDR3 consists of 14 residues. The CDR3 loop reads CASSLMDGPYGYTF. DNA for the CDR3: TGTGCCAGCAGCCTAATGGACGGCCCCTATGGCTACACCTTC.

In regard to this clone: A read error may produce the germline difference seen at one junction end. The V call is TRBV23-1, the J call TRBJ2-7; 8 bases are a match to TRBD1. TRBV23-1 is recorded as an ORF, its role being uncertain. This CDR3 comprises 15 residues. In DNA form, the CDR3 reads TGCGTCAGCAGTCATAGGACAGGGTTGGTTTACGAGCAGTACTTC. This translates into CVSSHRTGLVYEQYF.

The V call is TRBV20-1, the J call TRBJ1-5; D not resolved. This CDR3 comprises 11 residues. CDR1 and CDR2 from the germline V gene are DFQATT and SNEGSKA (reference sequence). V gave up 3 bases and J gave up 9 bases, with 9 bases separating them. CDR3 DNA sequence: TGCAGTGCTAGTACCGCGGGGCCCCAGCATTTT. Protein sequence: CSASTAGPQHF.

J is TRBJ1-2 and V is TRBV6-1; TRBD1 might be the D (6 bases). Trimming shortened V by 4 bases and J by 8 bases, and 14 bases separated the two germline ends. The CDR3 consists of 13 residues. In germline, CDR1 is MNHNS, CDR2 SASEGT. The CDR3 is CASSAPQGIGYTF. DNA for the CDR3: TGTGCCAGCAGTGCGCCGCAGGGGATCGGCTACACCTTC.